The 21 T cell receptor beta chains presented below share a single source sample, sequenced in a study of T cells expressing NK-cell markers. TCRdb reprocessed the 5' RACE reads and stores each CDR3 protein as one record, lacking DNA. The sample data list more than 250,000 distinct CDR3 sequences. Sequencing was carried out using blood T cells: a sorted CD56 or NKG2C T cell subset, CD4+ or CD8+ T cells, or bulk PBMC T cells (not recorded which). The receptors stem from a man aged 18 to 29 in good health.

V gene TRBV6-1 combines with J gene TRBJ2-3; the D gene TCRdb calls, TRBD1, cannot be checked with no DNA. In germline, CDR1 is MNHNS, CDR2 SASEGT. There are 14 residues in the CDR3. CDR3 region: CASGRDSSTDTQYF.

This sequence joins TRBV7-2 and TRBJ2-3; without DNA, the TCRdb call of TRBD2 cannot be checked. The CDR3 has 15 residues. The V gene's germline CDR1 is SGHTA and CDR2 FQGNSA. The CDR3 loop is CASSSWTPPRDTQYF.

The chain joins TRBV20-1 to TRBJ1-5. This CDR3 contains 14 residues. Germline CDR1 is DFQATT and CDR2 is SNEGSKA (reference sequence). The CDR3 reads CSARSRRPGQPQHF.

This sequence joins TRBV9 and TRBJ2-1; TCRdb indicates TRBD2, and absent DNA this call remains unverified. CDR1 SGDLS and CDR2 YYNGEE come from the germline V gene. The CDR3 is 16 residues long. The CDR3 here is CASSVGGLADHNEQFF.

V gene TRBV4-1 combines with J gene TRBJ1-2; TCRdb selects TRBD1, and the lack of DNA leaves this call unchecked. The germline gives CDR1 MGHRA, CDR2 YSYEKL. This CDR3 has 15 residues. CDR3 residues: CASSQNPGQTYGYTF.

This rearrangement joins TRBV12-3 or TRBV12-4 to TRBJ1-1; TCRdb calls TRBD1, which cannot be checked without DNA. This CDR3 has 13 amino acids. CDR3 sequence: CASSLTGTREAFF.

V is TRBV10-3 and J is TRBJ2-1; TCRdb lists TRBD2, though no DNA is available to test this call. This CDR3 has 15 residues. From germline, CDR1 is ENHRY and CDR2 SYGVKD. CDR3: CAISKTSGEYNEQFF.

This CDR3 reads CASSTGTTQETQYF. The chain links TRBV27 to TRBJ2-5; TCRdb calls TRBD2, which cannot be checked without DNA. This CDR3 has 14 amino acids. From germline, CDR1 is MNHEY and CDR2 SMNVEV (reference sequence).

The J gene is TRBJ2-1, the V gene TRBV5-1; TCRdb indicates TRBD2, and absent DNA this call remains unverified. The CDR3 length is 15 residues. CDR1 SGHRS and CDR2 YFSETQ come from the germline V gene. CDR3 sequence reads: CASSSGTSGKHEQFF.

This chain uses TRBV4-2 with TRBJ2-7; TCRdb designates TRBD1, a call that cannot be tested without DNA. Germline V lookup: CDR1 LGHNA, CDR2 YNFKEQ. This CDR3 spans 13 amino acids. CDR3 residues: CAAGQASSYEQYF.

V usage is TRBV6-1 and J usage is TRBJ2-7; there is no DNA to check the TCRdb D call of TRBD1. Germline lookup yields CDR1 MNHNS and CDR2 SASEGT. The CDR3 runs to 15 residues. Here the CDR3 reads CASTGPGQGTYEQYF.

The V call is TRBV20-1, the J call TRBJ2-7; the TRBD1 assignment by TCRdb is unverifiable without DNA. The CDR3 has 14 residues. Germline V CDR1 and CDR2: DFQATT, SNEGSKA (reference sequence). This chain's CDR3 is CSARASLGPYEQYF.

V usage is TRBV6-1 and J usage is TRBJ2-1; TCRdb selects TRBD1, and the lack of DNA leaves this call unchecked. The length of the CDR3 is 16 residues. Germline values: CDR1 MNHNS, CDR2 SASEGT. This chain's CDR3 is CASTPWSGQGNNEQFF.

V and J are TRBV6-4 and TRBJ2-1; TCRdb gives TRBD2 as the D gene, but with no DNA this cannot be confirmed. The CDR3 extends over 18 amino acids. Per germline, CDR1 MRHNA and CDR2 SNTAGT. CDR3 amino acids: CASSVMLLREGLRDEQFF.

This rearrangement joins TRBV12-3 or TRBV12-4 to TRBJ1-5; the D call from TCRdb, TRBD1, cannot be confirmed without DNA. CDR3 length equals 14 residues. The CDR3 is CASRGGGRNQPQHF.

The chain uses TRBV29-1 and TRBJ1-1; the D call of TRBD1 rests on TCRdb alone, since no DNA is present to check it. In germline, CDR1 is SQVTM, CDR2 ANQGSEA. This CDR3 is built from 17 residues. Here the CDR3 reads CSVATGLLIGKNTEAFF. Looking up the rest from reference TRBV29-1 and TRBJ1-1 gives the full variable domain: SAVISQKPSRDICQRGTSLTIQCQVDSQVTMMFWYRQQPGQSLTLIATANQGSEATYESGFVIDKFPISRPNLTFSTLTVSNMSPEDSSIYLCSVATGLLIGKNTEAFFGQGTRLTVV.

This CDR3 reads CASSYLDGYEQYF. The chain carries TRBV6-2 or TRBV6-3 and TRBJ2-7. The CDR3 spans 13 residues. Germline lookup yields CDR1 MNHEY and CDR2 SVGEGT.

V is TRBV20-1 and J is TRBJ2-3; as DNA is missing, the TRBD1 call by TCRdb cannot be tested. Germline V lookup: CDR1 DFQATT, CDR2 SNEGSKA (reference sequence). This CDR3 has 15 residues. The CDR3 sequence: CSASPGGTFTDTQYF.

The chain couples TRBV10-2 to TRBJ2-3. Germline CDR1 is WSHSY and CDR2 is SAAADI. This CDR3 is 13 amino acids long. The CDR3 sequence: CASSRTIGDTQYF.

This chain connects TRBV7-8 to TRBJ2-1. CDR1 is SGHVS and CDR2 is FQNEAQ in the germline V gene. The CDR3 is made up of 15 amino acids. CDR3 sequence reads: CASSLESFPADEQFF. Full variable domain (rest looked up from reference TRBV7-8 and TRBJ2-1): GAGVSQSPRYKVAKRGQDVALRCDPISGHVSLFWYQQALGQGPEFLTYFQNEAQLDKSGLPSDRFFAERPEGSVSTLKIQRTQQEDSAVYLCASSLESFPADEQFFGPGTRLTVL.

The chain links TRBV6-1 to TRBJ2-1; TCRdb selects TRBD1, and the lack of DNA leaves this call unchecked. The CDR3 runs 13 residues. CDR1 and CDR2 (germline): MNHNS, SASEGT. CDR3 sequence: CASRKTGSHEQFF.